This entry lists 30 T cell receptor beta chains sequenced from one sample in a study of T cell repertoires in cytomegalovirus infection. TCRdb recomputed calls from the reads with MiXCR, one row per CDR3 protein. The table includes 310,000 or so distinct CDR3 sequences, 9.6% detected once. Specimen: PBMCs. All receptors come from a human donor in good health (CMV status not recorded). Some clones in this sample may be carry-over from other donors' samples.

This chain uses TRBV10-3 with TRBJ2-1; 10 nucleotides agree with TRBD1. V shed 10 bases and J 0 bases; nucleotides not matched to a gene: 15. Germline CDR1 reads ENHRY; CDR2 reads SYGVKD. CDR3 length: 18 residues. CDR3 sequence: CATLGQGEPISSYNEQFF. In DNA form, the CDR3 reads TGTGCCACCTTAGGACAGGGGGAACCGATAAGCTCCTACAATGAGCAGTTCTTC.

This CDR3 is CASSSAGGGRPDTQYF. The CDR3 nucleotides read TGTGCCAGCAGTTCCGCTGGGGGGGGGCGGCCAGATACGCAGTATTTT. The chain has TRBV6-6 and TRBJ2-3; possible D gene TRBD2, 7 bases. This CDR3 is 16 amino acids long. Germline loops: CDR1 MNHNY, CDR2 SVGAGI (reference sequence). The V end lost 4 bases, the J end lost 4 bases, and 18 bases lay between the germline ends.

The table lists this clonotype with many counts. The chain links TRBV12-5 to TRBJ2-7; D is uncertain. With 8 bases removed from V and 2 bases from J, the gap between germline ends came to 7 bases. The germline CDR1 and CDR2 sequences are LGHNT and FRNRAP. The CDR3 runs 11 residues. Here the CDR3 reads CASTATYEQYF. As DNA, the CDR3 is TGTGCTAGTACAGCGACCTACGAGCAGTACTTC.

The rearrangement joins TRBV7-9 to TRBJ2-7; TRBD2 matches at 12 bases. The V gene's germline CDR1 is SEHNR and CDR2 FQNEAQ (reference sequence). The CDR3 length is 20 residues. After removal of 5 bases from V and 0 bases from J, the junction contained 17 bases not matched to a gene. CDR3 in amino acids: CASSPYPLTSGGRFSYEQYF. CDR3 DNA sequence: TGTGCCAGCAGCCCCTACCCGTTGACTAGCGGGGGCCGGTTCTCCTACGAGCAGTACTTC.

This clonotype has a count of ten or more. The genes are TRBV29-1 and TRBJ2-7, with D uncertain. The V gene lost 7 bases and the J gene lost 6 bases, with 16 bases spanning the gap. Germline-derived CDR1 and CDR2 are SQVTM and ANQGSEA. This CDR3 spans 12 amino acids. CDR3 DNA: TGCAGCGGGCGCGACGGCTTTGGCGAGCAGTACTTC. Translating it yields CSGRDGFGEQYF.

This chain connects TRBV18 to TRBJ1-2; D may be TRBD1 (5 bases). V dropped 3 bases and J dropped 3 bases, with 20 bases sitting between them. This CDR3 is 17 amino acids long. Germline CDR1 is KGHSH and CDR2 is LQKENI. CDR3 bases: TGTGCCAGCTCACCGACGGGACCGGTTCAAGGGGACTATGGCTACACCTTC. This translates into CASSPTGPVQGDYGYTF.

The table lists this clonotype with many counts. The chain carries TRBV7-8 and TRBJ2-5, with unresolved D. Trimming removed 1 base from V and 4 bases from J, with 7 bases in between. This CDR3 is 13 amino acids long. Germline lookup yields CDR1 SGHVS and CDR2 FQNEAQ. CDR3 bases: TGTGCCAGCAGCTTAGTGGTAGGAGAGACCCAGTACTTC. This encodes CASSLVVGETQYF.

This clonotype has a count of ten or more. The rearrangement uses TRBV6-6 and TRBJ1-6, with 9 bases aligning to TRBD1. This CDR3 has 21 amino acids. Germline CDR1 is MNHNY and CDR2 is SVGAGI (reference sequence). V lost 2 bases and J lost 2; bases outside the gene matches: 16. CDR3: CASSYDPGTGLPRAYNSPLHF. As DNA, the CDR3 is TGTGCCAGCAGTTACGACCCCGGGACAGGGTTGCCCCGGGCCTATAATTCACCCCTCCACTTT.

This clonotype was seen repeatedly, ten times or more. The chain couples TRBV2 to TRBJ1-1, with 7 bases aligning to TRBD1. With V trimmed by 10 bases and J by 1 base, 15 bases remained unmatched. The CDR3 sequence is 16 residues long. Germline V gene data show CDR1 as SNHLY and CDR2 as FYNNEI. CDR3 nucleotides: TGTGCCACCAGAAGGGTTACGGGACAGCGGAACACTGAAGCTTTCTTT. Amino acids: CATRRVTGQRNTEAFF.

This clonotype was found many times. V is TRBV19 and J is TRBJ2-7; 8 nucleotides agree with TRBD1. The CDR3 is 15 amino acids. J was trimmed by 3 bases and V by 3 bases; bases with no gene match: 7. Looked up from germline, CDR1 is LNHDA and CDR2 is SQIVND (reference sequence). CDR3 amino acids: CASSIRGQGRYEQYF. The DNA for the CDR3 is TGTGCCAGTAGTATCCGCGGACAGGGTCGCTACGAGCAGTACTTC.

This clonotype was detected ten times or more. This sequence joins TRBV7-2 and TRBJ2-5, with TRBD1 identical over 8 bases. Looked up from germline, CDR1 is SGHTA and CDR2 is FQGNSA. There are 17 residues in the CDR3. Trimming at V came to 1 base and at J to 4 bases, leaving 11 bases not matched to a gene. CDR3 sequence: CASSLGRNRGYGETQYF. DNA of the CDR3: TGTGCCAGCAGCTTAGGGCGGAACAGGGGGTACGGAGAGACCCAGTACTTC.

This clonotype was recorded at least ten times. The CDR3 sequence: CASSLVGSPFYEQYV. The CDR3 region has the DNA TGTGCCAGCAGCTTAGTTGGTAGTCCGTTCTACGAGCAGTACGTC. The chain is built from TRBV7-2 and TRBJ2-7; D remains ambiguous. V lost 1 base, J lost 3 bases, and 13 bases lay in between. Germline V gene sequence: CDR1 SGHTA, CDR2 FQGNSA. The CDR3 extends over 15 amino acids.

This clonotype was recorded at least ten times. CDR3 DNA: TGTGCCAGCAGTTTAGACCTCTATGGCTACACCTTC. It specifies CASSLDLYGYTF. The chain combines TRBV12-3 or TRBV12-4 with TRBJ1-2; D is unresolved. V lost 1 base to trimming and J lost 4 bases, with 4 bases between them. The CDR3 spans 12 residues.

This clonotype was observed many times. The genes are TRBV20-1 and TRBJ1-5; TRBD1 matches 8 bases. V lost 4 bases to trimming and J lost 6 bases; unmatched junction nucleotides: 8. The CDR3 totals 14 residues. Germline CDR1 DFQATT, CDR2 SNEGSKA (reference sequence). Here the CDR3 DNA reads TGCAGTGCTACATCCCCTCAGGGGGCTCAGCCCCAGCATTTT. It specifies CSATSPQGAQPQHF.

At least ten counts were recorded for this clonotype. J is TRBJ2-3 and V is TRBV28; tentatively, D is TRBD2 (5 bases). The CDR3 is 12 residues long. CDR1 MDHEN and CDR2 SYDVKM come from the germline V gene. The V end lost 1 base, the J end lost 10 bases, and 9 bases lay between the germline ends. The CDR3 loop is CASSLSGSAQYF. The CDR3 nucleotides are TGTGCCAGCAGTTTATCGGGGAGTGCGCAGTATTTT.

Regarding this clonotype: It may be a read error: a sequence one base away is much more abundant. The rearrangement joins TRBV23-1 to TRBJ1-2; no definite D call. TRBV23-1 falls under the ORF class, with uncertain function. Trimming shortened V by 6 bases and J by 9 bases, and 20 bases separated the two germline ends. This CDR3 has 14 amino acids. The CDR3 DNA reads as TGCGCCAGCAGCCTAGTGGATCAATCGTCTCGCTACACCTTC. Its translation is CASSLVDQSSRYTF.

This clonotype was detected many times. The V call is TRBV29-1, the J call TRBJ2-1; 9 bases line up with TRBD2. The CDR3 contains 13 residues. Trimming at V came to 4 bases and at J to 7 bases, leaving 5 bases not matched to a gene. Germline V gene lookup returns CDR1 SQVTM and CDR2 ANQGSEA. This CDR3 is CSVGAGGRNEQFF. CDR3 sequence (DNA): TGCAGCGTTGGGGCGGGGGGGCGGAATGAGCAGTTCTTC.

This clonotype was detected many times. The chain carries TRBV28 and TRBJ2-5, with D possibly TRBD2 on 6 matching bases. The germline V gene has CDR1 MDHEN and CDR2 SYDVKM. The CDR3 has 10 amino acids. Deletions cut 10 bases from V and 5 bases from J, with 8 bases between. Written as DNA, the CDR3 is TGTGCCACGGAGGGGGAGACCCAGTACTTC. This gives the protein CATEGETQYF.

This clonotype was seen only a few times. The CDR3 sequence: CASSPPLGAQNTEAFF. The CDR3 nucleotides read TGTGCCAGCTCACCACCGTTAGGGGCGCAGAACACTGAAGCTTTCTTT. The chain couples TRBV18 to TRBJ1-1; possibly TRBD1 for D (5 bases). The CDR3 totals 16 residues. In germline, CDR1 is KGHSH, CDR2 LQKENI. Trimming removed 0 bases at V and 1 base at J, with 12 bases between.

CDR3 sequence reads: CASSSPGGERTNYGYTF. DNA of the CDR3: TGTGCCAGCAGTTCCCCCGGGGGGGAACGCACTAACTATGGCTACACCTTC. The chain couples TRBV6-5 to TRBJ1-2; D is possibly TRBD1 (5 bases). V lost 4 bases to trimming and J lost 0 bases, with 18 bases between them. The V gene's germline CDR1 is MNHEY and CDR2 SVGAGI. The CDR3 totals 17 residues.

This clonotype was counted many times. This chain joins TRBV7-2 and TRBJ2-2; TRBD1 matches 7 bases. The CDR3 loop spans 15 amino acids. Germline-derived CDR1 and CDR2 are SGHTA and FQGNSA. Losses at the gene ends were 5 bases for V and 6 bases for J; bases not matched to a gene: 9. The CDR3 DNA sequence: TGTGCCAGCAGCCCTGACAGGGCTCGGGCCGGGGAGCTGTTTTTT. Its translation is CASSPDRARAGELFF.

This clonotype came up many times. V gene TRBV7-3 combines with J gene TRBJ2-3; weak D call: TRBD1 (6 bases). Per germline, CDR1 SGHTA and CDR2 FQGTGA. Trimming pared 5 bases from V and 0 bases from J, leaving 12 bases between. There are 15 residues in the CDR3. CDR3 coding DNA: TGTGCCAGCAGCCTGACAGGCTCTAGCACAGATACGCAGTATTTT. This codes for CASSLTGSSTDTQYF.

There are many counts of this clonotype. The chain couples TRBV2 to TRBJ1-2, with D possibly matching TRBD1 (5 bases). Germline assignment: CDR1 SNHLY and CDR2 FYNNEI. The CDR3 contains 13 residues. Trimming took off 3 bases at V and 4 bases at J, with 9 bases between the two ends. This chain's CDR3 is CASSEGTTYGYTF. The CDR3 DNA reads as TGTGCCAGCAGTGAGGGGACTACCTATGGCTACACCTTC. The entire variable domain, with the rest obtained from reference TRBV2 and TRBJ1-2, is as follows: EPEVTQTPSHQVTQMGQEVILRCVPISNHLYFYWYRQILGQKVEFLVSFYNNEISEKSEIFDDQFSVERPDGSNFTLKIRSTKLEDSAMYFCASSEGTTYGYTFGSGTRLTVV.

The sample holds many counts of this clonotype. The CDR3 protein is CASLRGALGTGELFF. The CDR3 nucleotides are TGTGCCAGCCTGAGGGGTGCGCTTGGCACCGGGGAGCTGTTTTTT. V and J are TRBV27 and TRBJ2-2; D tentatively reads TRBD1 or TRBD2 (5 bases each). The CDR3 totals 15 residues. Germline V gives CDR1 MNHEY, CDR2 SMNVEV (reference sequence). The germline V and J ends were trimmed by 8 bases and 4 bases, with 17 bases remaining between them.

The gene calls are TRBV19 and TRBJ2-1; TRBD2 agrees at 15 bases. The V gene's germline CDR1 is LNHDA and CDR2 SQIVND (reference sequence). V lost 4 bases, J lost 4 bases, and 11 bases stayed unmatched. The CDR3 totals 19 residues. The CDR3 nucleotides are TGTGCCAGTAGTACGCCTCCTGGACTAGCGGGGGGGCTGTACAATGAGCAGTTCTTC. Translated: CASSTPPGLAGGLYNEQFF.

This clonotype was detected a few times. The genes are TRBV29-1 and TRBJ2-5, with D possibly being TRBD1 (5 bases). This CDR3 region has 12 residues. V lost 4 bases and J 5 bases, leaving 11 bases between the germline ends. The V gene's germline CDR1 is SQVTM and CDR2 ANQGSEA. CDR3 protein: CSVVGNRETQYF. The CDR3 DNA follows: TGCAGCGTTGTAGGGAACAGGGAGACCCAGTACTTC. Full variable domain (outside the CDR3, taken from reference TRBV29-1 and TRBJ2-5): SAVISQKPSRDICQRGTSLTIQCQVDSQVTMMFWYRQQPGQSLTLIATANQGSEATYESGFVIDKFPISRPNLTFSTLTVSNMSPEDSSIYLCSVVGNRETQYFGPGTRLLVL.

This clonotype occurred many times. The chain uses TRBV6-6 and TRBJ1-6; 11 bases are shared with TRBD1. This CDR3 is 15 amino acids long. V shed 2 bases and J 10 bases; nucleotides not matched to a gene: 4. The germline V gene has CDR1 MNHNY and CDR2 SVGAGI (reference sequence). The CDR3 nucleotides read TGTGCCAGCAGTTACGGGACAGGGGGGCGGTCACCCCTCCACTTT. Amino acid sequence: CASSYGTGGRSPLHF.

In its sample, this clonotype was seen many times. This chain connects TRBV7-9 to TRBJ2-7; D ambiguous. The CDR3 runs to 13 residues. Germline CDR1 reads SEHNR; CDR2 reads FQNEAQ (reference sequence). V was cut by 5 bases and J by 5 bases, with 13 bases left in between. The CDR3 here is CASSLRGPDEQYF. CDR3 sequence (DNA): TGTGCCAGCAGCCTCCGCGGTCCGGACGAGCAGTACTTC.

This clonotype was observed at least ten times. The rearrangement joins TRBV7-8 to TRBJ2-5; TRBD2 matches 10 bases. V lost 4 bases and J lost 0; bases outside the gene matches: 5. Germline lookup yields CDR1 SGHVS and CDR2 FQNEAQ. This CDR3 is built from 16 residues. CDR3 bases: TGTGCCAGCAGCTCCGGACTAGCGGTGAACCAAGAGACCCAGTACTTC. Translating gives CASSSGLAVNQETQYF.

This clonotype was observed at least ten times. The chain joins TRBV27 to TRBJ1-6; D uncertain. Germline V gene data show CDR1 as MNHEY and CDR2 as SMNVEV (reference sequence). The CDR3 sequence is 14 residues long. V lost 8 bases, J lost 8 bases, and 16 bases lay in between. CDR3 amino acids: CASCRLPRDSPLHF. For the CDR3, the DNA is TGTGCCAGCTGCCGGCTCCCCAGAGATTCACCCCTCCACTTT.